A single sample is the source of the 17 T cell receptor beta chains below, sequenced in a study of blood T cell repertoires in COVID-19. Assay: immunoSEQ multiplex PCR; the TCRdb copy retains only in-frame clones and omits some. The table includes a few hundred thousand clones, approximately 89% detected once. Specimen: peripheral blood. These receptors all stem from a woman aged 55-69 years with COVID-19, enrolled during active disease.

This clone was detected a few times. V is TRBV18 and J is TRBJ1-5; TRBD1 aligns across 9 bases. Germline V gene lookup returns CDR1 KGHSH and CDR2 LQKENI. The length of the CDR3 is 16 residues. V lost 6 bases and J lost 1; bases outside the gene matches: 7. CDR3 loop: CASSPGTGKSNQPQHF. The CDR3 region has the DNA TGTGCCAGCTCGCCCGGGACAGGGAAGAGCAATCAGCCCCAGCATTTT.

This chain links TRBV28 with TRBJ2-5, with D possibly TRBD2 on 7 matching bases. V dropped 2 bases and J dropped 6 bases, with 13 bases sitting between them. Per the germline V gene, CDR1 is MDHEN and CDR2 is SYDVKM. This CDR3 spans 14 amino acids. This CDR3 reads CASSLGGGLKTQYF. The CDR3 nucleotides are TGTGCCAGCAGTTTAGGGGGGGGGCTTAAGACCCAGTACTTC.

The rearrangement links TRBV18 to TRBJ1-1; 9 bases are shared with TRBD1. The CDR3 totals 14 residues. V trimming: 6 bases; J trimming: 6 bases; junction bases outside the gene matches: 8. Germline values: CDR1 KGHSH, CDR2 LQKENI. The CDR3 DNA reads TGTGCCAGCTCCCGGGACAGGGTGGTGGCTGAAGCTTTCTTT. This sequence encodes CASSRDRVVAEAFF.

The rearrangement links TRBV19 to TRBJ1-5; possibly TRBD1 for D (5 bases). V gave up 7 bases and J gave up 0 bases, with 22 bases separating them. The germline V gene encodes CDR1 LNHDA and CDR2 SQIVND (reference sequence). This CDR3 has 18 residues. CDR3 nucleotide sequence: TGTGCCAGTACCCCCAGGGTGCAGGGTTCAATTAGCAATCAGCCCCAGCATTTT. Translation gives CASTPRVQGSISNQPQHF.

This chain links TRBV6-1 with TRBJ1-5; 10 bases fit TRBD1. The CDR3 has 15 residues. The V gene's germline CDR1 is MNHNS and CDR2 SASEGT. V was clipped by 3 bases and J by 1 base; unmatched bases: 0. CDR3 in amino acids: CASSEDRGSNQPQHF. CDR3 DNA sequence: TGTGCCAGCAGTGAGGACAGGGGGAGCAATCAGCCCCAGCATTTT.

CDR3 sequence: CATSRDLPGQHVTYGYTF. The CDR3 DNA is TGTGCCACCAGCAGAGATTTGCCGGGACAGCACGTAACCTATGGCTACACCTTC. J is TRBJ1-2 and V is TRBV15; 7 bases line up with TRBD1. V lost 0 bases to trimming and J lost 4 bases; unmatched junction nucleotides: 14. The CDR3 extends over 18 amino acids. Germline values: CDR1 LNHNV, CDR2 YYDKDF (reference sequence). Based on the CDR3 plus reference TRBV15 and TRBJ1-2, the full variable domain is DAMVIQNPRYQVTQFGKPVTLSCSQTLNHNVMYWYQQKSSQAPKLLFHYYDKDFNNEADTPDNFQSRRPNTSFCFLDIRSPGLGDTAMYLCATSRDLPGQHVTYGYTFGSGTRLTVV.

In DNA form, the CDR3 reads TGTGCCAGCTCCAGACAGGGGAACAATCAGCCCCAGCATTTT. Translation: CASSRQGNNQPQHF. V is TRBV19 and J is TRBJ1-5; 8 nucleotides line up with TRBD1. V lost 9 bases and J lost 3; bases outside the gene matches: 7. This CDR3 contains 14 residues. Germline V lookup: CDR1 LNHDA, CDR2 SQIVND (reference sequence). Variable domain in full (rest from reference TRBV19 and TRBJ1-5): DGGITQSPKYLFRKEGQNVTLSCEQNLNHDAMYWYRQDPGQGLRLIYYSQIVNDFQKGDIAEGYSVSREKKESFPLTVTSAQKNPTAFYLCASSRQGNNQPQHFGDGTRLSIL.

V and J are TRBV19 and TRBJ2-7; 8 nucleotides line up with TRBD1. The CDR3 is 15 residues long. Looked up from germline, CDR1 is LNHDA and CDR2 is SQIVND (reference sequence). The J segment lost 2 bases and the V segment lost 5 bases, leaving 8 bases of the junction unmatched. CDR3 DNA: TGTGCCAGTAGTGCGACAGGGGCGACTACCTACGAGCAGTACTTC. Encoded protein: CASSATGATTYEQYF.

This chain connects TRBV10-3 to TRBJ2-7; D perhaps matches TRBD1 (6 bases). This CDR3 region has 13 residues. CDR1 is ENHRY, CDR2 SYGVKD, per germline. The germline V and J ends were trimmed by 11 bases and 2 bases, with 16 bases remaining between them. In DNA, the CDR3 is TGTGCCTCACAGGGTGGGGACACCTACGAGCAGTACTTC. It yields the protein CASQGGDTYEQYF.

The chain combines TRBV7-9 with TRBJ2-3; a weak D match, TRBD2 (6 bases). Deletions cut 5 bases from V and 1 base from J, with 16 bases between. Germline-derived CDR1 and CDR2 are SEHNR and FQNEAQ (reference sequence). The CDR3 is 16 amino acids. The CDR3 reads CASSPERGGRTDTQYF. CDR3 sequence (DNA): TGTGCCAGCAGCCCCGAGAGGGGAGGTCGCACAGATACGCAGTATTTT. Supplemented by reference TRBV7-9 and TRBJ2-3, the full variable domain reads DTGVSQNPRHKITKRGQNVTFRCDPISEHNRLYWYRQTLGQGPEFLTYFQNEAQLEKSRLLSDRFSAERPKGSFSTLEIQRTEQGDSAMYLCASSPERGGRTDTQYFGPGTRLTVL.

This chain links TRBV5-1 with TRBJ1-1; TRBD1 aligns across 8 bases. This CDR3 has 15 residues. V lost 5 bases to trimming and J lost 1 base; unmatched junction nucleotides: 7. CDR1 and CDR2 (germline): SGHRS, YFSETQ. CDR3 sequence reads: CASRLTDRANTEAFF. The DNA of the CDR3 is TGCGCCAGCAGATTGACGGACAGGGCGAACACTGAAGCTTTCTTT.

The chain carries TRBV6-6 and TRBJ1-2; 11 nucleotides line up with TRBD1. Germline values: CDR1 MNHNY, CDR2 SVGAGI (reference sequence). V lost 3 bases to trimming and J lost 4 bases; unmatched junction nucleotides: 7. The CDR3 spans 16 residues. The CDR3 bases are TGTGCCAGCAGTTATTCGGACAGGGGGCCATTCTATGGCTACACCTTC. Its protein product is CASSYSDRGPFYGYTF.

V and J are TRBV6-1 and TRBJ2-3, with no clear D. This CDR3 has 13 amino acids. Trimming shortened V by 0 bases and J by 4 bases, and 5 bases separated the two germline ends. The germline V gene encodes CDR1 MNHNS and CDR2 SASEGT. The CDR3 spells CASSEARADTQYF. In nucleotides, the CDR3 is TGTGCCAGCAGTGAAGCGCGTGCAGATACGCAGTATTTT.

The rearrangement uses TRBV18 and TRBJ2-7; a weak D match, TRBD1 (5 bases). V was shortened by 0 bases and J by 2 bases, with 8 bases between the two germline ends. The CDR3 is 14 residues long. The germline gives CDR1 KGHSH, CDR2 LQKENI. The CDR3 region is CASSPPMTAYEQYF. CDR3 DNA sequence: TGTGCCAGCTCACCACCGATGACAGCCTACGAGCAGTACTTC.

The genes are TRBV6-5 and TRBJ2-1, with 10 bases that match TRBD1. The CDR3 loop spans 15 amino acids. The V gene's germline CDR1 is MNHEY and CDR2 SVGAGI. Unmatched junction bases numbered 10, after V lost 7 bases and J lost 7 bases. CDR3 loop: CASKLAGTGENEQFF. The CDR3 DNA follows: TGTGCCAGCAAACTCGCCGGGACAGGGGAAAATGAGCAGTTCTTC.

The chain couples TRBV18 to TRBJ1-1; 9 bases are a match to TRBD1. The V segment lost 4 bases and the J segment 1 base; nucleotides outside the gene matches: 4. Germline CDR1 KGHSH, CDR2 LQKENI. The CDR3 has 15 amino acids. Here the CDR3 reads CASSQGQGGNTEAFF. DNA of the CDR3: TGTGCCAGCTCACAGGGACAGGGAGGGAACACTGAAGCTTTCTTT.

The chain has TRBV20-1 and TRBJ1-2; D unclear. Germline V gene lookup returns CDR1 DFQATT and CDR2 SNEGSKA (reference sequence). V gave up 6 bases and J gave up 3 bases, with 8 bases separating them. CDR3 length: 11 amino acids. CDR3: CSAQAYYGYTF. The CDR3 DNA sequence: TGCAGTGCCCAGGCTTACTATGGCTACACCTTC.